A selection of T cell receptor beta chains follows, all from one sample in a study of CD8 T cells in ankylosing spondylitis. TCRdb reanalysed the 5' RACE reads using MiXCR and keeps one entry per CDR3 protein. This table has over 75,000 distinct CDR3 sequences, just under 9% appearing once. Sequenced material: blood, either unsorted or a sorted T cell fraction (not recorded which). The origin of the receptors is a male donor with ankylosing spondylitis or in good health (not recorded which). Each CDR3 is given with its conserved first and last residue. Fields, in order: D gene, J gene, CDR3 length, V gene, clone size, CDR3 DNA, CDR3 protein. D genes are given only for firm matches. Clone size, where shown, is once, few, many, or a class for clones that have expanded.

>-|TRBJ1-1|12|TRBV6-1|many
TGTGCCAGCAGTGGCGGGTACACTGAAGCTTTCTTT
CASSGGYTEAFF
>TRBD2|TRBJ2-7|14|TRBV29-1|many
TGCAGCGTTCAAGAGGGGACTAGTGGCTACGAGCAGTACTTC
CSVQEGTSGYEQYF
>-|TRBJ1-4|15|TRBV9|many
TGTGCCAGCAGCGTAGGGGAGGATGCCCGGGGGAAACTGTTTTTT
CASSVGEDARGKLFF
>-|TRBJ1-2|13|TRBV11-2|many
TGTGCCAGCAGCTCGGGGGAACTCTATGGCTACACCTTC
CASSSGELYGYTF
>-|TRBJ2-3|13|TRBV5-1|many
TGCGCCAGCAGCTTCGCGGGTTCGGATACGCAGTATTTT
CASSFAGSDTQYF
>-|TRBJ2-2|16|TRBV5-1|many
TGCGCCAGCAGCGTTACAGGGATTGGGAACACCGGGGAGCTGTTTTTT
CASSVTGIGNTGELFF
>-|TRBJ2-7|12|TRBV6-5|many
TGTGCCACCGGGACGCAAGCCTACGAGCAGTACTTC
CATGTQAYEQYF
>-|TRBJ2-6|15|TRBV12-3/TRBV12-4|many
TGTGCCAGCAGTTTTCGACAGACTGGGGCCAACGTCCTGACTTTC
CASSFRQTGANVLTF
>TRBD2|TRBJ2-1|15|TRBV12-3/TRBV12-4|many
TGTGCCAGCAGCTCGACTAGCGGGGTCTACAATGAGCAGTTCTTC
CASSSTSGVYNEQFF
>-|TRBJ2-5|15|TRBV11-2|-
TGTGCCAGCAGCGTTCCGGGACTCCTCGAAGAGACCCAGTACTTC
CASSVPGLLEETQYF
>TRBD1|TRBJ2-7|14|TRBV29-1|many
TGCAGCGTTGGGCCAGGGACAGGGACCTACGAGCAGTACTTC
CSVGPGTGTYEQYF
>-|TRBJ1-1|14|TRBV5-1|many
TGCGTCAGCAGCTTGGAATTTCGCGGCACTGAAGCTTTCTTT
CVSSLEFRGTEAFF
>TRBD2|TRBJ2-4|13|TRBV20-1|many
TGCAGTGCCTGGGGGGGGACCGAAAACATTCAGTACTTC
CSAWGGTENIQYF
>TRBD2|TRBJ2-1|16|TRBV6-1|many
TGTGCCAGCAGCGAGGCACTAGCGGGGGGGACTCGGAATCAGTTCTTC
CASSEALAGGTRNQFF
>-|TRBJ2-2|13|TRBV7-3|-
TGTGCCAGCAGCTTCGGCGGGAAGGGGGAGCTGTTTTTT
CASSFGGKGELFF
>-|TRBJ2-3|12|TRBV7-9|-
TGTGCCAGCAGACTAGGAGGGGATACGCAGTATTTT
CASRLGGDTQYF
>-|TRBJ2-5|15|TRBV28|few
TGTGCCAGCAAATCAGCGGGGCTCAGGGGAGAGACCCAGTACTTC
CASKSAGLRGETQYF
>-|TRBJ1-4|15|TRBV7-9|-
TGTGCCAGCAGCGACATGTTCGGACTTAATGAAAAACTGTTTTTT
CASSDMFGLNEKLFF
>-|TRBJ2-7|14|TRBV12-3/TRBV12-4|many
TGTGCCAGCAGACCGAGCGACGGATCCTACGAGCAGTACTTC
CASRPSDGSYEQYF
>-|TRBJ1-4|17|TRBV2|-
TGTGCCTTCTGCCCCCTCCTCCAGGGGCCGGAAAATGAAAAACTGTTTTTT
CAFCPLLQGPENEKLFF
>TRBD2|TRBJ2-1|16|TRBV4-1|many
TGCGCCAGCAGCCATATTGGCGGGGGGACTAAAAATGAGCAGTTCTTC
CASSHIGGGTKNEQFF
>-|TRBJ1-5|14|TRBV20-1|many
TGCAGTGCTAGAGATGGAGAGGGCGGCAATCAGCCCCAGTTT
CSARDGEGGNQPQF
>TRBD2|TRBJ2-3|21|TRBV12-3/TRBV12-4|many
TGTGCCAGCAGTTTCCCCCCGGGACTAGCGGGGGGGCCCTATAAAACAGATACGCAGTATTTT
CASSFPPGLAGGPYKTDTQYF
>TRBD2|TRBJ2-2|16|TRBV18|many
TGTGCCAGCTCACCACCGACGGGGGGGCCAAGAAGGGAGCTGTTTTTT
CASSPPTGGPRRELFF
>-|TRBJ2-3|12|TRBV7-2|few
TGTGCCAGCAGCTTATCGGCTCATACGCAGTATTTT
CASSLSAHTQYF
>-|TRBJ2-2|14|TRBV3-1|many
TGTGCCAGCAGGCAGGGACTGAACACCGGGGAGCTGTTTTTT
CASRQGLNTGELFF
>-|TRBJ2-3|15|TRBV7-9|many
TGTGCCAGCAGCTTAGTTCCGGCAGGGACAGATACGCAGTATTTT
CASSLVPAGTDTQYF
>-|TRBJ1-1|12|TRBV28|-
TGTGCCAGCAGCGAGATGAACACTGAAGCTTTCTTT
CASSEMNTEAFF
>-|TRBJ2-1|15|TRBV21-1|few
TGTGCCAGCAGCCCAAAAGGACAGCACTACAATGAGCAGTTCTTC
CASSPKGQHYNEQFF
>TRBD2|TRBJ2-3|16|TRBV7-3|many
TGTGCCAGCAGCCACGGACTAGCGGGGGCCCTAAATACGCAGTATTTT
CASSHGLAGALNTQYF
>-|TRBJ2-5|14|TRBV11-2|-
TGTGCCAGCAGCTTTCCCGCCACGAAAGAGACCCAGTACTTC
CASSFPATKETQYF
>TRBD2|TRBJ2-5|15|TRBV7-2|few
TGTGCCAGCAGCTTTAGTTCTAGCGGGCTGGAGACCCAGTACTTC
CASSFSSSGLETQYF
>TRBD1|TRBJ1-4|13|TRBV20-1|many
TGCAGTGCTGGAGACAGGGGTAGCGAAAAACTGTTTTTT
CSAGDRGSEKLFF
>TRBD1|TRBJ1-6|17|TRBV7-9|many
TGTGCCAGCAGCTTAGGGACAGGGGGCACTGGTAATTCACCCCTCCACTTT
CASSLGTGGTGNSPLHF
>-|TRBJ2-3|10|TRBV29-1|many
TGTGGGGGCCGCACAGATACGCAGTATTTT
CGGRTDTQYF
>TRBD1|TRBJ2-1|16|TRBV20-1|many
TGCAGTGCTAGGCCTCCGGGACAGGGGATAGAAGATGAGCAGTTCTTC
CSARPPGQGIEDEQFF
>TRBD2|TRBJ2-3|16|TRBV5-1|many
TGCGCCAGCAGCTTGTCGAGGAGCGGGGGAGGAGATACGCAGTATTTT
CASSLSRSGGGDTQYF
>-|TRBJ1-1|12|TRBV19|many
TGTGCCAGTAGTACTGTGAACACTGAAGCTTTCTTT
CASSTVNTEAFF
>TRBD2|TRBJ2-3|17|TRBV6-8|-
TGTGCCAGCAGCCAGACTAGCGGGGTTTCTGGCACAGATACGCAGTATTTT
CASSQTSGVSGTDTQYF
>-|TRBJ1-2|17|TRBV3-1|many
TGTGCCAGCAGCCGCGCCGATTCCAGGGCAGGGACTCGTGGCTACACCTTC
CASSRADSRAGTRGYTF
>-|TRBJ1-6|14|TRBV12-3/TRBV12-4|many
TGTGCCAGCAGGTCCGGGTTCGAGAATTCACCCCTCCACTTT
CASRSGFENSPLHF
>-|TRBJ1-6|15|TRBV5-6|many
TGTGCCAGCAGCTTGCGGGGGATTGATAAATCACCCCTCCACTTT
CASSLRGIDKSPLHF
>-|TRBJ2-7|13|TRBV15|many
TGTGCCACCAGCAGAGTTGGTTCCAACGAGCAGTACTTC
CATSRVGSNEQYF
>-|TRBJ2-5|14|TRBV27|many
TGTGCCAGCAGTTTATCGAGGGTGTCAGAGACCCAGTACTTC
CASSLSRVSETQYF
>-|TRBJ1-1|14|TRBV5-1|many
TGCGCCAGCAGCTTGGGCCCCGTCGGGACTGAAGCTTTCTTT
CASSLGPVGTEAFF
>TRBD2|TRBJ2-1|15|TRBV28|few
TGTGCCAGCACCCCGGGACTAGCGGTCTACAATGAGCAGTTCTTC
CASTPGLAVYNEQFF
>TRBD2|TRBJ2-4|22|TRBV4-2|many
TGTGCCAGCAGCCTGCACCGAACATCTACTAGCGCCGCAGGGCTAGCCAAAAACATTCAGTACTTC
CASSLHRTSTSAAGLAKNIQYF
>-|TRBJ2-1|14|TRBV4-1|-
TGCGCCAGCAGCCAAGCGGGAATCGTCAATGAGCAGTTCTTC
CASSQAGIVNEQFF
>TRBD1|TRBJ1-6|14|TRBV5-1|many
TGCGCCAGCAGCTGGACAGGGGGAAATTCACCCCTCCACTTT
CASSWTGGNSPLHF
>TRBD2|TRBJ2-5|15|TRBV13|many
TGTGCCAGCAGCCCGGGACTAGCGGGGGATGAGACCCAGTACTTC
CASSPGLAGDETQYF
>TRBD1|TRBJ2-2|15|TRBV20-1|many
TGCAGTGCTATGGGACAGGGGGCACGTACCGGGGAGCTGTTTTTT
CSAMGQGARTGELFF
>-|TRBJ2-1|15|TRBV27|many
TGTGCCAGCAGCCGGACAGAGATTACCTACAATGAGCAGTTCTTC
CASSRTEITYNEQFF
>-|TRBJ2-7|12|TRBV20-1|many
TGCAGTGCTAGATCTGTTGGGCGCGAGCAGTACTTC
CSARSVGREQYF
>TRBD2|TRBJ2-5|16|TRBV20-1|many
TGCAGTGCTAGAGGGCTAGCGGGGGCCACCCAAGAGACCCAGTACTTC
CSARGLAGATQETQYF
>TRBD1|TRBJ1-2|16|TRBV4-1|many
TGCGCCAGCAGCCCATCCCCCCAGGGGGTTCAGTATGGCTACACCTTC
CASSPSPQGVQYGYTF
>-|TRBJ1-3|15|TRBV11-2|many
TGTGCCAGCAGCTCAAGCTCGAGGGGCCGAAACACCATATATTTT
CASSSSSRGRNTIYF
>-|TRBJ2-5|13|TRBV5-1|once
TGCGCCAGCGACCCAGGCTCTCGAGAGACCCAGTACTTC
CASDPGSRETQYF
>TRBD2|TRBJ2-2|16|TRBV5-1|-
TGCGCCAGCAGCACCGCTAGCGGGGGCGTCACCGGGGAGCTGTTTTTT
CASSTASGGVTGELFF
>-|TRBJ1-2|15|TRBV28|many
TGTGCCAGCAGTCCACCAGGGAGCGCGGTTTATGGCTACACCTTC
CASSPPGSAVYGYTF
>TRBD1|TRBJ2-1|14|TRBV29-1|few
TGCAGCGTGGCGGGACAGGGGAACTACAATGAGCAGTTCTTC
CSVAGQGNYNEQFF